The 29 T cell receptor beta chains below all came from one sample that was sequenced in a study of CD8 T cells in ankylosing spondylitis. TCRdb analysed the 5' RACE reads with MiXCR anew, one entry per CDR3 protein. The sample has fewer than 350,000 distinct CDR3 sequences; roughly 12% are singletons. Sequencing input: blood, either unsorted or a sorted T cell fraction (not recorded which). The receptors were sampled from a female donor with ankylosing spondylitis or in good health (not recorded which).

The chain uses TRBV20-1 and TRBJ2-2, with 7 bases that match TRBD1. Germline V gene sequence: CDR1 DFQATT, CDR2 SNEGSKA (reference sequence). V lost 7 bases to trimming and J lost 4 bases; unmatched junction nucleotides: 12. CDR3 size: 15 residues. CDR3 bases: TGCAGTGTCCAGGGGGTGACCTCGGCCACCGGGGAGCTGTTTTTT. The encoded protein is CSVQGVTSATGELFF.

This clonotype was seen at least ten times. One junction end does not reproduce the germline sequence, and a read error may be involved. The V gene is TRBV5-1, the J gene TRBJ1-1, with D possibly being TRBD1 (6 bases). The CDR3 has 14 amino acids. The V gene's germline CDR1 is SGHRS and CDR2 YFSETQ. CDR3 residues: CASSLGGLGTEAFF. For the CDR3, the DNA is TGTGCCAGCAGTTTGGGGGGGCTCGGCACTGAAGCTTTCTTT. Variable domain in full (rest from reference TRBV5-1 and TRBJ1-1): KAGVTQTPRYLIKTRGQQVTLSCSPISGHRSVSWYQQTPGQGLQFLFEYFSETQRNKGNFPGRFSGRQFSNSRSEMNVSTLELGDSALYLCASSLGGLGTEAFFGQGTRLTVV.

There are many counts of this clonotype. J is TRBJ2-1 and V is TRBV20-1, with 8 nucleotides matching TRBD2. J gave up 6 bases and V 6 bases, and 10 bases lay outside the gene matches. This CDR3 region has 14 residues. Germline CDR1 reads DFQATT; CDR2 reads SNEGSKA (reference sequence). For the CDR3, the DNA is TGCAGTGCAGAAAGCGGGAGTGGTTTCAATGAGCAGTTCTTC. It translates to CSAESGSGFNEQFF.

This clonotype was recorded once. This may be a read error, as it is one base from a much larger clone. The chain links TRBV12-3 or TRBV12-4 to TRBJ2-1; 10 bases are a match to TRBD2. Germline trimming cut 9 bases from V and 8 bases from J; bases unmatched to any gene: 7. The CDR3 is 13 amino acids. CDR3 region: CASLAGDHDEQFF. The CDR3 DNA reads TGTGCCAGTCTAGCGGGAGATCACGATGAGCAGTTCTTC.

V usage is TRBV11-1 and J usage is TRBJ1-5, with TRBD1 identical over 8 bases. This CDR3 has 19 amino acids. Trimming took 1 base from V and 1 from J; bases not matched to a gene: 12. Germline CDR1 is SGHAT and CDR2 is FQDESV (reference sequence). The CDR3 spells CASSLGSGGAGLSNQPQHF. The CDR3 DNA reads TGTGCCAGCAGCTTAGGTTCAGGGGGCGCAGGTCTGAGCAATCAGCCCCAGCATTTT.

This clonotype has ten or more counts. The chain uses TRBV10-3 and TRBJ2-1; tentative D call: TRBD2 (5 bases). The germline V gene encodes CDR1 ENHRY and CDR2 SYGVKD. The CDR3 spans 14 residues. Deletions cut 4 bases from V and 0 bases from J, with 7 bases between. CDR3 bases: TGTGCCATCAGTGTGGGGAGCTCCTACAATGAGCAGTTCTTC. Translating gives CAISVGSSYNEQFF.

This clonotype was detected a few times. The chain joins TRBV7-7 to TRBJ2-5; D possibly corresponds to TRBD2 (7 bases). The CDR3 is 13 residues long. Germline CDR1 is SSHAT and CDR2 is FNYEAQ (reference sequence). The CDR3 protein is CASGSGVQETQYF. CDR3 nucleotides: TGTGCTAGCGGGTCAGGGGTCCAAGAGACCCAGTACTTC.

This clonotype has at least ten counts. The J gene is TRBJ1-1, the V gene TRBV6-5; D possibly corresponds to TRBD1 (6 bases). Germline-derived CDR1 and CDR2 are MNHEY and SVGAGI. The CDR3 totals 17 residues. V shed 4 bases and J shed 1 base, with 19 bases lying between them. This CDR3 reads CASSSGHGRGGNTEAFF. CDR3 DNA sequence: TGTGCCAGCAGTTCTGGACATGGGAGAGGGGGGAACACTGAAGCTTTCTTT.

This clonotype was detected ten times or more. This chain connects TRBV5-1 to TRBJ2-7; 8 bases agree with TRBD1. This CDR3 has 16 residues. V shed 4 bases and J 2 bases; nucleotides not matched to a gene: 11. CDR1 and CDR2 (germline): SGHRS, YFSETQ. This chain's CDR3 is CASSSSGTGVAYEQYF. DNA for the CDR3: TGCGCCAGCAGCAGCTCCGGGACAGGAGTAGCCTACGAGCAGTACTTC.

This clonotype appeared a few times. This chain joins TRBV5-1 and TRBJ2-7; 8 bases are a match to TRBD1. This CDR3 spans 16 amino acids. Trimming removed 0 bases from V and 0 bases from J; junction bases left unmatched: 5. The germline gives CDR1 SGHRS, CDR2 YFSETQ. The CDR3 protein is CASSLGRTGSSYEQYF. The CDR3 coding sequence is TGCGCCAGCAGCTTGGGGAGGACAGGGAGCTCCTACGAGCAGTACTTC.

This clonotype was observed many times. The V call is TRBV20-1, the J call TRBJ2-1; the D gene is possibly TRBD2 (5 bases). The V gene's germline CDR1 is DFQATT and CDR2 SNEGSKA (reference sequence). Between the trimmed V and J ends, which lost 6 bases and 10 bases, there was a span of 16 bases. The CDR3 runs to 12 residues. The CDR3 nucleotides are TGCAGTGCCAAACCGGGGTCCACCGAGCAGTTCTTC. It encodes CSAKPGSTEQFF.

This clonotype was recorded a few times. For the CDR3, the DNA is TGCAGTGCTACACATAGCACTGGCGGCGGGGAGACCCAGTACTTC. It codes for CSATHSTGGGETQYF. The chain links TRBV20-1 to TRBJ2-5, with D possibly being TRBD2 (5 bases). The CDR3 loop spans 15 amino acids. From germline, CDR1 is DFQATT and CDR2 SNEGSKA (reference sequence). Between the trimmed V and J ends, which lost 4 bases and 5 bases, there was a span of 20 bases.

The table lists this clonotype with many counts. The chain links TRBV9 to TRBJ2-6; D is unclear. Germline lookup yields CDR1 SGDLS and CDR2 YYNGEE. V was clipped by 0 bases and J by 1 base, with 5 bases between them. The CDR3 is made up of 15 amino acids. The CDR3 spells CASSVAWSGANVLTF. The CDR3 DNA reads TGTGCCAGCAGCGTAGCTTGGTCTGGGGCCAACGTCCTGACTTTC.

This clonotype was counted many times. V is TRBV15 and J is TRBJ2-4; tentative D call: TRBD1 (6 bases). Between the trimmed V and J ends, which lost 6 bases and 7 bases, there was a span of 16 bases. Germline lookup yields CDR1 LNHNV and CDR2 YYDKDF (reference sequence). CDR3 length equals 14 residues. The CDR3 DNA follows: TGTGCCACCAGTATCAGGGGCTTGCGGAACATTCAGTACTTC. This translates into CATSIRGLRNIQYF.

This clonotype has a single count. The chain combines TRBV18 with TRBJ1-2; no reliable D call. This CDR3 comprises 15 residues. Germline values: CDR1 KGHSH, CDR2 LQKENI. Between the trimmed V and J ends, which lost 6 bases and 1 base, there was a span of 15 bases. This chain's CDR3 is CASSPGAGLNYGYTF. In nucleotides, the CDR3 is TGTGCCAGCTCCCCGGGAGCAGGACTTAACTATGGCTACACCTTC. Filled out from reference TRBV18 and TRBJ1-2, the complete variable domain reads NAGVMQNPRHLVRRRGQEARLRCSPMKGHSHVYWYRQLPEEGLKFMVYLQKENIIDESGMPKERFSAEFPKEGPSILRIQQVVRGDSAAYFCASSPGAGLNYGYTFGSGTRLTVV.

The chain links TRBV29-1 to TRBJ2-1, with TRBD2 matching 13 bases. Losses at the gene ends were 5 bases for V and 0 bases for J; bases not matched to a gene: 10. CDR1 is SQVTM and CDR2 is ANQGSEA in the germline V gene. This CDR3 region has 18 residues. The CDR3 loop is CSVILGLAGSSSYNEQFF. CDR3 sequence (DNA): TGCAGCGTTATACTGGGACTAGCGGGATCAAGCTCCTACAATGAGCAGTTCTTC.

This clonotype showed up just once. The chain carries TRBV12-3 or TRBV12-4 and TRBJ2-5; 7 bases fit TRBD2. V was clipped by 3 bases and J by 5 bases; unmatched bases: 9. There are 15 residues in the CDR3. The CDR3 reads CASSFGLGIGETQYF. The CDR3 DNA reads TGTGCCAGCAGTTTCGGACTAGGGATCGGGGAGACCCAGTACTTC.

This clonotype has a count of ten or more. The CDR3 nucleotides read TGTGCCAGCAGCTTAGCGGTTAATATCAATCAGCCCCAGCATTTT. Protein sequence: CASSLAVNINQPQHF. This sequence joins TRBV7-8 and TRBJ1-5; D gene ambiguous. Per the germline V gene, CDR1 is SGHVS and CDR2 is FQNEAQ. Trimming stripped 0 bases from V and 3 bases from J, with 9 bases between. This CDR3 contains 15 residues.

This clonotype was found many times. The genes are TRBV7-2 and TRBJ2-7; D uncertain. Germline-derived CDR1 and CDR2 are SGHTA and FQGNSA. CDR3 length: 15 amino acids. Trimming shortened V by 4 bases and J by 2 bases, and 15 bases separated the two germline ends. CDR3 sequence (DNA): TGTGCCAGCAGCTACGACTCAACCACCACCTACGAGCAGTACTTC. Protein product: CASSYDSTTTYEQYF.

This clonotype was observed a handful of times. The rearrangement links TRBV3-1 to TRBJ1-2, with D perhaps TRBD1 (6 bases). The V end lost 1 base, the J end lost 6 bases, and 12 bases lay between the germline ends. CDR3 length: 14 residues. The germline gives CDR1 LGHDT, CDR2 YNNKEL (reference sequence). CDR3 bases: TGTGCCAGCAGCCAAGCGAGGGGGTGGCATGGCTACACCTTC. Protein product: CASSQARGWHGYTF. Using reference TRBV3-1 and TRBJ1-2 for the parts outside the CDR3, the full variable domain is DTAVSQTPKYLVTQMGNDKSIKCEQNLGHDTMYWYKQDSKKFLKIMFSYNNKELIINETVPNRFSPKSPDKAHLNLHINSLELGDSAVYFCASSQARGWHGYTFGSGTRLTVV.

This clonotype has more than one count but fewer than ten. V is TRBV12-3 or TRBV12-4 and J is TRBJ2-7; 7 bases are a match to TRBD1. The CDR3 has 15 residues. Trimming took 9 bases from V and 2 from J; bases not matched to a gene: 13. The CDR3 region is CASQETGSGTYEQYF. In DNA form, the CDR3 reads TGTGCCAGTCAGGAGACAGGGTCAGGCACCTACGAGCAGTACTTC.

The table lists this clonotype with many counts. In DNA, the CDR3 is TGTGCCATCAGTGAAGGGGGCAAAGGACAGCCCCAGCATTTT. Protein sequence: CAISEGGKGQPQHF. This chain uses TRBV10-3 with TRBJ1-5, with 7 bases lining up with TRBD1. Germline-derived CDR1 and CDR2 are ENHRY and SYGVKD. The CDR3 is made up of 14 amino acids. Unmatched junction bases numbered 6, after V lost 3 bases and J lost 7 bases.

This clonotype was detected many times. One end of the junction is discordant with germline, which a read error may explain. The CDR3 is CASSLDGVDGYTF. The CDR3, as DNA: TGTGCCAGCAGCTTGGACGGAGTGGATGGCTACACCTTC. The rearrangement links TRBV5-1 to TRBJ1-2; unclear D gene. The germline V gene has CDR1 SGHRS and CDR2 YFSETQ. The CDR3 is 13 amino acids.

This clonotype was counted at least ten times. The chain is built from TRBV27 and TRBJ1-1, with TRBD1 as a possible D gene (5 bases). Looked up from germline, CDR1 is MNHEY and CDR2 is SMNVEV (reference sequence). V lost 7 bases, J lost 1 base, and 16 bases lay in between. This CDR3 is built from 15 residues. The CDR3 coding sequence is TGTGCCAGCAACGCTCTTGAGAGGGGGAACACTGAAGCTTTCTTT. Translating gives CASNALERGNTEAFF.

V is TRBV12-3 or TRBV12-4 and J is TRBJ1-2; D might be TRBD1 (5 bases). Trimming pared 7 bases from V and 4 bases from J, leaving 10 bases between. This CDR3 contains 12 residues. The CDR3 reads CASTFGGYGYTF. CDR3 nucleotides: TGTGCCAGCACCTTCGGGGGCTATGGCTACACCTTC.

This clonotype was seen more than once but under ten times. The chain couples TRBV19 to TRBJ2-7; unclear D gene. Germline V gene lookup returns CDR1 LNHDA and CDR2 SQIVND (reference sequence). V lost 5 bases and J 9 bases, leaving 14 bases between the germline ends. The CDR3 is 12 amino acids. The CDR3 DNA sequence: TGTGCCAGTAGTCCTCATCCCGAGGCGCAGTACTTC. Its translation: CASSPHPEAQYF.

The genes are TRBV7-2 and TRBJ1-3, with TRBD1 identical over 9 bases. The germline V gene encodes CDR1 SGHTA and CDR2 FQGNSA. J lost 7 bases, V lost 6 bases, and 10 bases had no gene match. The CDR3 covers 15 residues. The CDR3 loop is CASSLASGQGNTIYF. CDR3 DNA sequence: TGTGCCAGCAGTCTAGCCTCGGGACAGGGTAACACCATATATTTT.

The genes are TRBV6-2 or TRBV6-3 and TRBJ1-2; 9 nucleotides agree with TRBD1. CDR1 and CDR2 (germline): MNHEY, SVGEGT. This CDR3 contains 16 residues. After removal of 4 bases from V and 2 bases from J, the junction contained 8 bases not matched to a gene. CDR3 residues: CASSSSGTGINYGYTF. In DNA, the CDR3 is TGTGCCAGCAGTTCTTCCGGGACAGGGATCAACTATGGCTACACCTTC.

Many counts were recorded for this clonotype. This chain joins TRBV5-1 and TRBJ1-1; D gene uncertain. Trimming took 4 bases from V and 6 from J, leaving 19 bases between them. The CDR3 has 15 amino acids. The germline gives CDR1 SGHRS, CDR2 YFSETQ. As DNA, the CDR3 is TGCGCCAGCAGCCCGTTTACCCCCGCTGGCGCTGAAGCTTTCTTT. This gives the protein CASSPFTPAGAEAFF.